This TCR beta chain was obtained from a study of cytomegalovirus exposure and HLA in healthy donors. General observations from the study: In vitro testing confirmed three CMV-associated chains as specific for CMV antigens. The study found most TCR sequences rare, yet found some public TCRs in many donors. V- and J-gene trimming in TCR beta was tied to a missense DCLRE1C variant by an analysis performed later. There were 150 to 200 TCR beta chains listed as cytomegalovirus-associated.

Germline V gene sequence: CDR1 GTSNPN, CDR2 SVGIG (reference sequence). The CDR3 is 13 amino acids. The V end was cut by 5 bases, the J end by 7 bases, with 14 bases between. Notes on this clone: Its specificity is unknown.

PCR used 60 Vbeta primers and 13 Jbeta primers. Profiling relied on immunoSEQ multiplex PCR, and the TCRdb table lists in-frame clones only, not all of them. The table has around 170,000 clones, 75% to 85% seen once. This clonotype was sampled from a man aged 18-30 years in good health and CMV-seronegative. The sequenced sample was PBMCs. V gene TRBV30 combines with J gene TRBJ1-4; D is undetermined. The CDR3 protein is CAWGRETLEKLFF. CDR3 nucleotides: TGTGCCTGGGGGCGGGAGACACTTGAAAAACTGTTTTTT.